Below, 21 T cell receptor beta chains from the same sample are listed, as sequenced in a study of T-cell memory formation after mild COVID-19. One entry per CDR3 protein results from TCRdb running MiXCR on the 5' RACE reads. The sample carries approximately 440,000 distinct CDR3 sequences, 20% recorded once. Sequencing used PBMCs or a T cell subset sorted from them (not recorded which). Source of these receptors: an adult woman who had mild COVID-19 (a few samples of this study predate the infection). Cell type and time point are not known.

CDR3 DNA sequence: TGTGCCAGCAGCAAATGGACAGGGGGGGCGTACAATGAGCAGTTCTTC. As protein: CASSKWTGGAYNEQFF. V usage is TRBV7-9 and J usage is TRBJ2-1, with 10 bases matching TRBD1. The ends lost 5 bases at V and 4 bases at J; junction bases unmatched: 8. CDR1 and CDR2 from the germline V gene are SEHNR and FQNEAQ (reference sequence). This CDR3 has 16 residues.

The gene calls are TRBV7-9 and TRBJ1-2, with D possibly being TRBD1 (5 bases). The CDR3 spans 13 residues. Between the trimmed V and J ends, which lost 4 bases and 3 bases, there was a span of 9 bases. Germline CDR1 reads SEHNR; CDR2 reads FQNEAQ (reference sequence). The CDR3 nucleotides read TGTGCCAGCAGCTCGGGGCCTGACTATGGCTACACCTTC. Translation: CASSSGPDYGYTF.

The chain recombines TRBV20-1 with TRBJ2-3; 8 bases are a match to TRBD2. Germline CDR1 is DFQATT and CDR2 is SNEGSKA (reference sequence). The CDR3 covers 14 residues. The junction had 5 bases not matched to a gene; V was cut back by 1 base and J by 5 bases. The CDR3 sequence: CSARVVRGGDTQYF. CDR3 coding DNA: TGCAGTGCTAGAGTCGTCCGGGGGGGAGATACGCAGTATTTT.

This clonotype has only a few counts. This chain uses TRBV5-1 with TRBJ2-7; maybe TRBD1 (6 bases). The germline gives CDR1 SGHRS, CDR2 YFSETQ. CDR3 size: 16 residues. With 0 bases removed from V and 0 bases from J, the gap between germline ends came to 13 bases. The CDR3 protein is CASSLVPGVNSYEQYF. The CDR3 nucleotides read TGCGCCAGCAGCTTGGTCCCAGGGGTTAACTCCTACGAGCAGTACTTC.

CDR3 nucleotides: TGTGCCAGCAGCTATGGGACAGGGGGAAATTCACCCCTCCACTTT. Its translation: CASSYGTGGNSPLHF. The V call is TRBV5-6, the J call TRBJ1-6; 11 bases match TRBD1. Looked up from germline, CDR1 is SGHDT and CDR2 is YYEEEE. With 3 bases clipped from V and 7 bases from J, the junction kept 3 bases outside the gene matches. CDR3 length equals 15 residues.

This clonotype was seen a handful of times. This chain uses TRBV6-9 with TRBJ2-3; TRBD2 aligns across 11 bases. Trimming cost V 6 bases and J 1 base; bases outside gene matches: 15. The germline gives CDR1 MNHGY, CDR2 SVAAGI. This CDR3 is 19 amino acids long. CDR3 nucleotides: TGTGCCAGCAGCCCCGTCCCTAAGACTAGCGGGAATTGCACAGATACGCAGTATTTT. Translating gives CASSPVPKTSGNCTDTQYF.

Of note for this clonotype: At one boundary the junction diverges from the germline segment, which might be a read error. The V call is TRBV5-1, the J call TRBJ2-7; a weak D match, TRBD1 (5 bases). Germline assignment: CDR1 SGHRS and CDR2 YFSETQ. The CDR3 sequence is 13 residues long. CDR3: CASSSGTQGNLIF. CDR3 nucleotide sequence: TGCGCCAGCTCCTCGGGTACCCAGGGCAACCTCATCTTC.

A few counts support this clonotype. The CDR3 DNA follows: TGTGCCAGCAACAAGAATTTGAACACTGAAGCTTTCTTT. Translation gives CASNKNLNTEAFF. V is TRBV7-9 and J is TRBJ1-1, with D uncertain. V lost 7 bases to trimming and J lost 0 bases, with 9 bases between them. CDR3 length: 13 residues. In germline, CDR1 is SEHNR, CDR2 FQNEAQ (reference sequence). Drawing the rest from reference TRBV7-9 and TRBJ1-1, the complete variable domain is DTGVSQNPRHKITKRGQNVTFRCDPISEHNRLYWYRQTLGQGPEFLTYFQNEAQLEKSRLLSDRFSAERPKGSFSTLEIQRTEQGDSAMYLCASNKNLNTEAFFGQGTRLTVV.

A few counts support this clonotype. The chain links TRBV7-6 to TRBJ1-1; 7 nucleotides align to TRBD1. This CDR3 contains 15 residues. The ends lost 4 bases at V and 4 bases at J; junction bases unmatched: 9. Germline assignment: CDR1 SGHVS and CDR2 FNYEAQ. DNA of the CDR3: TGTGCCAGCAGCTCCGAGGCGACAGGGCTCACTGAAGCTTTCTTT. As protein: CASSSEATGLTEAFF.

This clonotype was counted a few times. The J gene is TRBJ1-2, the V gene TRBV9; D not resolved. This CDR3 has 18 amino acids. Per the germline V gene, CDR1 is SGDLS and CDR2 is YYNGEE. Trimming shortened V by 0 bases and J by 0 bases, and 18 bases separated the two germline ends. In DNA form, the CDR3 reads TGTGCCAGCAGCGTAGAAGGAACTTCGAACGCAGCTAACTATGGCTACACCTTC. This codes for CASSVEGTSNAANYGYTF.

This clonotype showed up just a few times. The chain carries TRBV27 and TRBJ2-7; TRBD2 matches 12 bases. This CDR3 comprises 17 residues. The V gene's germline CDR1 is MNHEY and CDR2 SMNVEV (reference sequence). Trimming took 4 bases from V and 3 from J; bases not matched to a gene: 10. The CDR3 loop reads CASSSITSGRSYYEQYF. Written as DNA, the CDR3 is TGTGCCAGCAGTTCGATAACTAGCGGGAGGTCCTACTACGAGCAGTACTTC.

The CDR3 sequence: CASRDGSSEAFF. The DNA for the CDR3 is TGTGCCAGCAGGGACGGGTCCTCTGAAGCTTTCTTT. The chain joins TRBV6-6 to TRBJ1-1; D ambiguous. Germline V gene data show CDR1 as MNHNY and CDR2 as SVGAGI (reference sequence). CDR3 length: 12 amino acids. Trimming left V 6 bases short and J 6 bases short, with 11 bases between.

This clonotype was detected a few times. The rearrangement links TRBV6-6 to TRBJ1-4; D is ambiguous. Looked up from germline, CDR1 is MNHNY and CDR2 is SVGAGI (reference sequence). Trimming took 4 bases from V and 4 from J, leaving 16 bases between them. The CDR3 totals 16 residues. CDR3 coding DNA: TGTGCCAGCAGTTCCAATAGACAAGAAGTTAATGAAAAACTGTTTTTT. It yields the protein CASSSNRQEVNEKLFF.

This clonotype was counted only a few times. This sequence joins TRBV6-2 or TRBV6-3 and TRBJ2-7; 9 bases are shared with TRBD2. Trimming took 7 bases from V and 0 from J; bases not matched to a gene: 13. The germline CDR1 and CDR2 sequences are MNHEY and SVGEGT. This CDR3 is built from 17 residues. CDR3 loop: CASTKTQAGGSSYEQYF. The CDR3 region has the DNA TGTGCCAGCACCAAGACTCAAGCGGGGGGAAGCTCCTACGAGCAGTACTTC.

Only a few counts were recorded for this clonotype. This rearrangement joins TRBV4-2 to TRBJ1-5; no definite D call. Germline lookup yields CDR1 LGHNA and CDR2 YNFKEQ. The CDR3 spans 14 residues. Between the trimmed V and J ends, which lost 0 bases and 7 bases, there was a span of 10 bases. The CDR3 loop is CASSQEGSVQPQHF. The CDR3 nucleotides read TGTGCCAGCAGCCAAGAAGGGTCCGTACAGCCCCAGCATTTT.

This clonotype was counted only a few times. This chain joins TRBV24-1 and TRBJ2-3; D may be TRBD1 (6 bases). V lost 5 bases to trimming and J lost 5 bases, with 10 bases between them. The CDR3 is made up of 13 amino acids. In germline, CDR1 is KGHDR, CDR2 SFDVKD. The CDR3 region is CATSGTELDTQYF. CDR3 in DNA: TGTGCCACCAGTGGGACAGAGCTAGATACGCAGTATTTT.

As regards this clonotype: One junction end does not reproduce the germline sequence, and a read error may be involved. V and J are TRBV5-1 and TRBJ2-3; 9 bases are a match to TRBD2. The CDR3 runs 17 residues. The germline V gene has CDR1 SGHRS and CDR2 YFSETQ. The CDR3 DNA is TGCGCCAGCAGCTCCGCGACTAGCGGAGTTAGCACAAATACGCAGTATTTT. It codes for CASSSATSGVSTNTQYF. The full variable domain, in which reference TRBV5-1 and TRBJ2-3 provide the parts outside the CDR3, is KAGVTQTPRYLIKTRGQQVTLSCSPISGHRSVSWYQQTPGQGLQFLFEYFSETQRNKGNFPGRFSGRQFSNSRSEMNVSTLELGDSALYLCASSSATSGVSTNTQYFGPGTRLTVL.

V is TRBV18 and J is TRBJ1-5; D remains unclear. Germline assignment: CDR1 KGHSH and CDR2 LQKENI. The CDR3 sequence is 15 residues long. The V end lost 3 bases, the J end lost 0 bases, and 9 bases lay between the germline ends. The CDR3 bases are TGTGCCAGCTCACCGGGAGGTAATAGCAATCAGCCCCAGCATTTT. As protein: CASSPGGNSNQPQHF.

The chain uses TRBV2 and TRBJ2-4; 9 nucleotides line up with TRBD1. The CDR3 has 14 residues. The ends lost 5 bases at V and 3 bases at J; junction bases unmatched: 2. Germline lookup yields CDR1 SNHLY and CDR2 FYNNEI. As DNA, the CDR3 is TGTGCCAGCAGTAGACAGGGGGGCAAAAACATTCAGTACTTC. It is translated as CASSRQGGKNIQYF.

This clonotype appeared many times. The CDR3 nucleotides read TGTGCCAGCAGTCTCATAGCGGGGGGGAACAATGAGCAGTTCTTC. Translating it yields CASSLIAGGNNEQFF. V is TRBV6-6 and J is TRBJ2-1, with 11 bases fitting TRBD2. This CDR3 is built from 15 residues. V trimming: 5 bases; J trimming: 5 bases; junction bases outside the gene matches: 5. The germline V gene encodes CDR1 MNHNY and CDR2 SVGAGI (reference sequence).

CDR3 coding DNA: TGCGCCAGCAGCCCCCCGACTAGCGGGAGCTTCCATGAGCAGTTCTTC. Amino acid sequence: CASSPPTSGSFHEQFF. The chain employs TRBV4-1 and TRBJ2-1; 12 bases agree with TRBD2. The germline V gene encodes CDR1 MGHRA and CDR2 YSYEKL. This CDR3 region has 16 residues. J was trimmed by 8 bases and V by 4 bases; bases with no gene match: 9.